The 11 T cell receptor beta chains presented below share a single source sample, sequenced in a study of T cells after somatic rescue of genetic block. Repertoires were generated with immunoSEQ multiplex PCR, while TCRdb's copy carries only in-frame clones and drops some. Of 70,000 to 95,000 clones listed, 75% to 90% are singletons. The sequenced sample consisted of peripheral blood mononuclear cells (PBMCs). The receptor set was obtained from a woman between 18 and 29 years old.

This rearrangement joins TRBV18 to TRBJ2-7, with TRBD1 as a possible D gene (6 bases). This CDR3 contains 14 residues. The germline V gene encodes CDR1 KGHSH and CDR2 LQKENI. V lost 2 bases and J lost 3, with 11 bases in between. CDR3: CASSPGQGRYEQYF. The CDR3 bases are TGTGCCAGCTCACCAGGGCAGGGGCGCTACGAGCAGTACTTC.

The rearrangement uses TRBV28 and TRBJ1-2, with TRBD1 matching over 10 bases. V lost 6 bases to trimming and J lost 5 bases; unmatched junction nucleotides: 3. Germline CDR1 is MDHEN and CDR2 is SYDVKM. The CDR3 length is 13 residues. CDR3 sequence: CASSWDRGYGYTF. Written as DNA, the CDR3 is TGTGCCAGCAGCTGGGACAGGGGATATGGCTACACCTTC.

This clone has just one count. This chain joins TRBV28 and TRBJ1-2; D not resolved. CDR1 MDHEN and CDR2 SYDVKM come from the germline V gene. The germline V and J ends were trimmed by 1 base and 8 bases, with 14 bases remaining between them. The CDR3 extends over 14 amino acids. The CDR3 DNA follows: TGTGCCAGCAGTTTATCGGGGTCTCTAGAAGGCTACACCTTC. Residues: CASSLSGSLEGYTF.

The V and J genes are TRBV28 and TRBJ2-3; no firm D call. This CDR3 contains 14 residues. Germline loops: CDR1 MDHEN, CDR2 SYDVKM. The V and J ends lost 6 bases and 0 bases respectively, with 10 bases between them. The CDR3 region is CASRGTFSTDTQYF. The CDR3 DNA reads TGTGCCAGCAGGGGAACTTTTAGCACAGATACGCAGTATTTT.

The J gene is TRBJ2-3, the V gene TRBV10-3; TRBD2 matches 12 bases. CDR3 length: 15 amino acids. In germline, CDR1 is ENHRY, CDR2 SYGVKD. J lost 2 bases, V lost 10 bases, and 7 bases had no gene match. CDR3 DNA: TGTGCCACCGGGACTAGCGGGTCCCACACAGATACGCAGTATTTT. Translating gives CATGTSGSHTDTQYF.

The rearrangement links TRBV10-3 to TRBJ2-3; 12 bases match TRBD2. The V segment lost 6 bases and the J segment 6 bases; nucleotides outside the gene matches: 4. The CDR3 is 14 residues long. Looked up from germline, CDR1 is ENHRY and CDR2 is SYGVKD. For the CDR3, the DNA is TGTGCCATCAGGCTAGCGGGAGGGCCCGATACGCAGTATTTT. This codes for CAIRLAGGPDTQYF.

The CDR3 here is CASSPDGLAGVYNEQFF. The CDR3 DNA reads TGTGCCAGCAGCCCTGACGGGCTAGCGGGAGTTTACAATGAGCAGTTCTTC. The gene calls are TRBV7-8 and TRBJ2-1; 10 nucleotides agree with TRBD2. J was trimmed by 4 bases and V by 5 bases; bases with no gene match: 11. CDR3 length: 17 amino acids. Germline CDR1 SGHVS, CDR2 FQNEAQ.

The J gene is TRBJ1-5, the V gene TRBV27; TRBD1 might be the D (5 bases). The germline CDR1 and CDR2 sequences are MNHEY and SMNVEV (reference sequence). Trimming took off 5 bases at V and 2 bases at J, with 10 bases between the two ends. The CDR3 runs to 14 residues. CDR3 sequence reads: CASSPRAGNQPQHF. CDR3 DNA sequence: TGTGCCAGCAGTCCCAGGGCGGGCAATCAGCCCCAGCATTTT.

The V and J genes are TRBV5-4 and TRBJ2-2; 11 bases match TRBD1. Germline CDR1 reads SGHNT; CDR2 reads YYREEE (reference sequence). Trimming cost V 4 bases and J 4 bases; bases outside gene matches: 3. The CDR3 spans 15 residues. CDR3: CASSQDRGRTGELFF. For the CDR3, the DNA is TGTGCCAGCAGCCAGGACAGGGGGCGCACCGGGGAGCTGTTTTTT. Based on the CDR3 plus reference TRBV5-4 and TRBJ2-2, the full variable domain is ETGVTQSPTHLIKTRGQQVTLRCSSQSGHNTVSWYQQALGQGPQFIFQYYREEENGRGNFPPRFSGLQFPNYSSELNVNALELDDSALYLCASSQDRGRTGELFFGEGSRLTVL.

CDR3 sequence reads: CASSQHGGQGFHEQYF. In DNA form, the CDR3 reads TGTGCCAGCAGTCAACATGGGGGACAGGGGTTCCACGAGCAGTACTTC. The chain couples TRBV25-1 to TRBJ2-7; TRBD1 matches 10 bases. Germline-derived CDR1 and CDR2 are MGHDK and SYGVNS. There are 16 residues in the CDR3. V lost 5 bases and J lost 5; bases outside the gene matches: 12.

The chain employs TRBV21-1 and TRBJ2-7; the tabulated D call, TRBD1, remains unverified against the DNA. TRBV21-1 is a documented pseudogene. CDR3 length: 12 amino acids. CDR3 nucleotide sequence: TGTGCCAGCAGCAACAGGTACTACGAGCAGTACTTC. Translated, it gives CASSNRYYEQYF.